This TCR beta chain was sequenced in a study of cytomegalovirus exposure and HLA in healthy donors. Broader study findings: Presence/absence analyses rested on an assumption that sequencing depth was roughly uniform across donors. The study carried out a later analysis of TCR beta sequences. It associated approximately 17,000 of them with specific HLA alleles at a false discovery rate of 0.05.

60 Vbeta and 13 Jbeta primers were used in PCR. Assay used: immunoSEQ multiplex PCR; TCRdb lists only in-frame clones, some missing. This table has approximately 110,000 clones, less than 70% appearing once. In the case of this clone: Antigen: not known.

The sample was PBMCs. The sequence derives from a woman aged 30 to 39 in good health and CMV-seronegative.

Here the CDR3 reads CASSEWTAGNTEAFF. DNA of the CDR3: TGCGCCAGCAGTGAGTGGACAGCCGGGAACACTGAAGCTTTCTTT. J is TRBJ1-1 and V is TRBV10-2, with a tentative D call TRBD1 (6 bases). The CDR3 length is 15 residues. The germline V gene encodes CDR1 WSHSY and CDR2 SAAADI. Trimming left V 1 base short and J 1 base short, with 10 bases between.